Sequencing of this T cell receptor (beta chain) was carried out in a study of blood T cell repertoires in COVID-19. Study in general: T cells, B-cell-depleted T cells, or PBMCs supplied cDNA or gDNA.

Original methodology: The assay estimated nucleated cells by amplifying reference gene primers. The data were produced by immunoSEQ multiplex PCR, yet TCRdb's version contains in-frame clones alone and is incomplete. The V and J calls and the clone size are those of that table, but D and trimming were determined from the DNA. This sample has around 99,000 clones, with approximately 80% found just once. The CDR3 is made up of 14 amino acids. With 6 bases removed from V and 3 bases from J, the gap between germline ends came to 15 bases. Germline V gives CDR1 SGDLS, CDR2 YYNGEE. The chain combines TRBV9 with TRBJ1-1; a possible D gene is TRBD1 (6 bases). Material: peripheral blood. This sequence originates from a woman aged 80 or over with active or convalescent COVID-19. CDR3 coding DNA: TGTGCCAGCAACCCACTCGGACAGTACACTGAAGCTTTCTTT. Translated, it gives CASNPLGQYTEAFF.